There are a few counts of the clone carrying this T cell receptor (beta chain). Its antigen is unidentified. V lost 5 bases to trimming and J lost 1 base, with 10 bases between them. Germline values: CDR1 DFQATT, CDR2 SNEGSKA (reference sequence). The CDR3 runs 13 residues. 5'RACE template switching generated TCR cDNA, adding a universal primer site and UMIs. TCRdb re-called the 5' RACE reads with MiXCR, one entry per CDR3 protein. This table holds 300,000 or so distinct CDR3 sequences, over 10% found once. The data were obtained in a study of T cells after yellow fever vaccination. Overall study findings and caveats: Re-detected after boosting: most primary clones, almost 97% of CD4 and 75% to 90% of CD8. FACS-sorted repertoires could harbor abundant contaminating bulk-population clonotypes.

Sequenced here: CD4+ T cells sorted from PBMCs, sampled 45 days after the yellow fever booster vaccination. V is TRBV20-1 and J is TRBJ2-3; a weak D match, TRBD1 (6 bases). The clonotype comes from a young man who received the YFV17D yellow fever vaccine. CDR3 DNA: TGCAGTGCTCAACAGGGCGGCACAGATACGCAGTATTTT. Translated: CSAQQGGTDTQYF.